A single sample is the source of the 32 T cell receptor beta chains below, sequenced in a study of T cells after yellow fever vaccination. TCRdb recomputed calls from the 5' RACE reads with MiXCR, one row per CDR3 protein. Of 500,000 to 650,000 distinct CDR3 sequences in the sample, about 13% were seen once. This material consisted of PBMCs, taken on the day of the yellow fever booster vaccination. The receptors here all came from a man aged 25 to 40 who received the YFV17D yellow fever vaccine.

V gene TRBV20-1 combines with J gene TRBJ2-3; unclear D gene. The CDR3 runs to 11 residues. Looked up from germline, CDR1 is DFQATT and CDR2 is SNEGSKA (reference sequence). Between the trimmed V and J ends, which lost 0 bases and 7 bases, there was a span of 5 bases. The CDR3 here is CSARDSHTQYF. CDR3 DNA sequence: TGCAGTGCTAGAGATTCCCATACGCAGTATTTT.

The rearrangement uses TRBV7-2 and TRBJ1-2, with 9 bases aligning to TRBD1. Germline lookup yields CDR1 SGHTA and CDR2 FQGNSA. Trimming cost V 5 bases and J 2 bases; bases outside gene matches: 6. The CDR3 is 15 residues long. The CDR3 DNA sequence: TGTGCCAGCAGCCCCACGACAGGGGGGAACTATGGCTACACCTTC. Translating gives CASSPTTGGNYGYTF.

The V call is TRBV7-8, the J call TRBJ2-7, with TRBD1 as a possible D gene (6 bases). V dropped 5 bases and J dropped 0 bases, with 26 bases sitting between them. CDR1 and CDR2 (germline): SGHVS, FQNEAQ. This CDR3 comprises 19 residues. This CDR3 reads CASSPFPRPGVLSSYEQYF. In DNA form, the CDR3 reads TGTGCCAGCAGCCCCTTCCCCCGGCCAGGGGTGTTAAGCTCCTACGAGCAGTACTTC.

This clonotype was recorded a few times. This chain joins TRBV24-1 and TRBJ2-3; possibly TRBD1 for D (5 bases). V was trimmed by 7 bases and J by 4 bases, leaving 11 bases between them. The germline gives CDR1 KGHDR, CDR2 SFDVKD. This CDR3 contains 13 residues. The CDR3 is CATRLPGSDTQYF. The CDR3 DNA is TGTGCCACCAGGCTCCCAGGGTCAGATACGCAGTATTTT.

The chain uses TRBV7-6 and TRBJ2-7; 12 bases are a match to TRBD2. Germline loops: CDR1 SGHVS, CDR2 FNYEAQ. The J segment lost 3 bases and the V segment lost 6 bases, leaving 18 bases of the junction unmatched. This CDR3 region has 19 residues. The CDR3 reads CASRTLAGGFTNQDYEQYF. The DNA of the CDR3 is TGTGCCAGCAGGACACTAGCGGGAGGTTTTACGAACCAGGACTACGAGCAGTACTTC.

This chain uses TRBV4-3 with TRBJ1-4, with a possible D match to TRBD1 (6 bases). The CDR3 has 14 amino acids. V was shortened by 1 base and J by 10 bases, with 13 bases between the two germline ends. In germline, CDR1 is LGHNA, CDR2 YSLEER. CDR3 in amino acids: CASSQGVATGKLFF. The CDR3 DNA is TGCGCCAGCAGCCAAGGGGTTGCGACAGGAAAACTGTTTTTT.

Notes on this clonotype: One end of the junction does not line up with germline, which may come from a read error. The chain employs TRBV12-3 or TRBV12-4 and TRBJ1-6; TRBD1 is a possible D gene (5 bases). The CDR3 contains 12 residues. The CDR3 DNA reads TGTGCCAGCAGTTTAGGGGGATACGGGACTTACTTT. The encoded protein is CASSLGGYGTYF.

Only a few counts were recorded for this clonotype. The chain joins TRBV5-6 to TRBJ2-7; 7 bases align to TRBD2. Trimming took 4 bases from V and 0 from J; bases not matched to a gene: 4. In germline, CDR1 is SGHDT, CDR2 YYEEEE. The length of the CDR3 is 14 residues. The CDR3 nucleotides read TGTGCCAGCAGCAACCGGGACTACTCCTACGAGCAGTACTTC. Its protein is CASSNRDYSYEQYF.

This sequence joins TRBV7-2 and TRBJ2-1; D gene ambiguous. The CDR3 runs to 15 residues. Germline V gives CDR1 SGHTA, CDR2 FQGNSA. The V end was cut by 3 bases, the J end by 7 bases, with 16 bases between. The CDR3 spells CASSLERPTENEQFF. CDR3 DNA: TGTGCCAGCAGCTTGGAGCGACCGACTGAGAATGAGCAGTTCTTC.

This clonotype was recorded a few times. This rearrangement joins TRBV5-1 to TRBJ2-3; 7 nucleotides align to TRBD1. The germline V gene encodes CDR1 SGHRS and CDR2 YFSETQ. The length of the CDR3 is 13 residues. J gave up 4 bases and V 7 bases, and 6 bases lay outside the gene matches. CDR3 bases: TGCGCCAGCCTTATGACAGGGTCAGATACGCAGTATTTT. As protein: CASLMTGSDTQYF.

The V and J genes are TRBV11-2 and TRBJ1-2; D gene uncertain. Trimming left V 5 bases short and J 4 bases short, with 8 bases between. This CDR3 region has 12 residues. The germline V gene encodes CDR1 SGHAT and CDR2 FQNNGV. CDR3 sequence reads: CASSQKSYGYTF. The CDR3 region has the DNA TGTGCCAGCAGCCAAAAATCCTATGGCTACACCTTC.

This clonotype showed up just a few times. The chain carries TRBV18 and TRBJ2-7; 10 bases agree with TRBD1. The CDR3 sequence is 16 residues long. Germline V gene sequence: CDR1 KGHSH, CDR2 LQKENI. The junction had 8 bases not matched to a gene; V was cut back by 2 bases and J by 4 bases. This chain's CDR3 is CASSPIRQGADYEQYF. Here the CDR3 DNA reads TGTGCCAGCTCACCAATAAGACAGGGGGCCGATTACGAGCAGTACTTC.

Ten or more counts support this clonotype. The CDR3 DNA is TGCGCCAGCAGCTTACAGGGGGCTTCCGGGAATGAGCAGTTCTTC. This translates into CASSLQGASGNEQFF. This chain joins TRBV5-1 and TRBJ2-1; 9 nucleotides agree with TRBD1. This CDR3 has 15 residues. CDR1 and CDR2 (germline): SGHRS, YFSETQ. The V segment lost 2 bases and the J segment 7 bases; nucleotides outside the gene matches: 7. The whole variable domain, filled in from reference TRBV5-1 and TRBJ2-1, reads KAGVTQTPRYLIKTRGQQVTLSCSPISGHRSVSWYQQTPGQGLQFLFEYFSETQRNKGNFPGRFSGRQFSNSRSEMNVSTLELGDSALYLCASSLQGASGNEQFFGPGTRLTVL.

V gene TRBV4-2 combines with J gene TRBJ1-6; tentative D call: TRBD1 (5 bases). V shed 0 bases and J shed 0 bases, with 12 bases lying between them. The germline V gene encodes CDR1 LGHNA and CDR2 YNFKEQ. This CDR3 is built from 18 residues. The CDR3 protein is CASSQDVGGSSYNSPLHF. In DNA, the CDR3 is TGTGCCAGCAGCCAAGATGTTGGGGGAAGCTCCTATAATTCACCCCTCCACTTT.

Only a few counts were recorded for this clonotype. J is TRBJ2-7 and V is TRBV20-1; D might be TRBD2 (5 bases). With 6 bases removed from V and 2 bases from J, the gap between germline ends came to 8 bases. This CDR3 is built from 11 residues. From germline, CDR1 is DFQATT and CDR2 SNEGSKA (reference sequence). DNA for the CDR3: TGCAGTGCGGGAGCGACCTACGAGCAGTACTTC. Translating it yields CSAGATYEQYF.

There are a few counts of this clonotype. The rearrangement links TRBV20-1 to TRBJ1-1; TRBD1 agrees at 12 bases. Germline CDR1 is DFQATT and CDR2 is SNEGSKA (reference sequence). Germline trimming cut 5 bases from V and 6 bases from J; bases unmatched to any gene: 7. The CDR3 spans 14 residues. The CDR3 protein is CSAGDRGRSAEAFF. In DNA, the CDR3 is TGCAGTGCTGGGGACAGGGGGCGTTCCGCTGAAGCTTTCTTT.

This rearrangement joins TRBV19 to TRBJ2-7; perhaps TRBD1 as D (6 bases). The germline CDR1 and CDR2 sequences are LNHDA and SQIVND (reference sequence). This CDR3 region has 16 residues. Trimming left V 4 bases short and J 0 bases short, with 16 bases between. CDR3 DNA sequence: TGTGCCAGTAGTACACCATGGACAGCATTCTCCTACGAGCAGTACTTC. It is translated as CASSTPWTAFSYEQYF.

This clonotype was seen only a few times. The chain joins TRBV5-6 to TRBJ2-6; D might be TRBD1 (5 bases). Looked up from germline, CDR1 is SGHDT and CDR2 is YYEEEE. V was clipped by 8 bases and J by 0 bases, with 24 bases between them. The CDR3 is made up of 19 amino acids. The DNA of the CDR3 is TGTGCCAGTGAGTTTGGCAGGGTCCTCTTTTCCTCTGGGGCCAACGTCCTGACTTTC. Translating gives CASEFGRVLFSSGANVLTF.

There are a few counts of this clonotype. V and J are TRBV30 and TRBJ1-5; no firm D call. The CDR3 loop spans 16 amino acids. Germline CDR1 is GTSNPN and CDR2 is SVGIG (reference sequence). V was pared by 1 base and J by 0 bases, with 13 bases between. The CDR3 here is CAWSARAAYSNQPQHF. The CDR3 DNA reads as TGTGCCTGGAGTGCACGTGCAGCGTATAGCAATCAGCCCCAGCATTTT.

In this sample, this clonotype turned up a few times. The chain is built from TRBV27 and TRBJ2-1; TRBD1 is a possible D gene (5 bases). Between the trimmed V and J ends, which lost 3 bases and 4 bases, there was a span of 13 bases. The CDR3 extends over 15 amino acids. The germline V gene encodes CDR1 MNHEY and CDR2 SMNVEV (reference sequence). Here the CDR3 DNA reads TGTGCCAGCAGTTTGTATGACAGTCCGTACAATGAGCAGTTCTTC. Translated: CASSLYDSPYNEQFF.

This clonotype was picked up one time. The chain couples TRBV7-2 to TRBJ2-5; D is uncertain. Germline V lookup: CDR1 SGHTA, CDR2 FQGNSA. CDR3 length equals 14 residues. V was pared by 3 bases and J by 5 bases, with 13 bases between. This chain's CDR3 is CASSFRPDVETQYF. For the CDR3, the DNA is TGTGCCAGCAGCTTCCGTCCGGACGTGGAGACCCAGTACTTC.

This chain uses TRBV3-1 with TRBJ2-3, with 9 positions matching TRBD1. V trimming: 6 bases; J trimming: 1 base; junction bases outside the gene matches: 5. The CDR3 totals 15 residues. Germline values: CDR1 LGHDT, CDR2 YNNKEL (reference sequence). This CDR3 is CASSRDRVGTDTQYF. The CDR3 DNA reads TGTGCCAGCAGTCGGGACAGGGTCGGCACAGATACGCAGTATTTT.

The CDR3 sequence: CASSLFTGTPFLEQYF. The CDR3 DNA is TGCGCCAGCAGCTTATTTACCGGGACCCCGTTTTTGGAGCAGTACTTC. The rearrangement uses TRBV5-1 and TRBJ2-7, with D possibly being TRBD1 or TRBD2 (5 bases each). Trimming shortened V by 2 bases and J by 7 bases, and 22 bases separated the two germline ends. The CDR3 totals 16 residues. The V gene's germline CDR1 is SGHRS and CDR2 YFSETQ.

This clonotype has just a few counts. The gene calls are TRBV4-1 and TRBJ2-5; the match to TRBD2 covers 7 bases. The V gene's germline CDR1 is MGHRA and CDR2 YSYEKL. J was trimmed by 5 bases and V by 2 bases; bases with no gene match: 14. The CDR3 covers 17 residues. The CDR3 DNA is TGCGCCAGCAGCCAACGTCTTGCCGGGACTACGGCTGAGACCCAGTACTTC. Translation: CASSQRLAGTTAETQYF.

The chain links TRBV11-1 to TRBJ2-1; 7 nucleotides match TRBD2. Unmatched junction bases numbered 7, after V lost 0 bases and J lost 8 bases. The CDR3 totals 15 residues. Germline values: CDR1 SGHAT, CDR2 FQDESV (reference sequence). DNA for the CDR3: TGTGCCAGCAGCTTAGCGGGAGGGCCCTCCCATGAGCAGTTCTTC. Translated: CASSLAGGPSHEQFF.

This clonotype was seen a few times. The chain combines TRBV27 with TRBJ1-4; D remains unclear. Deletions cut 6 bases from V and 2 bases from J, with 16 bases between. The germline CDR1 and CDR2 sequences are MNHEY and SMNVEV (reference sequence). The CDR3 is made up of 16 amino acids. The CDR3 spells CASSRAGVFTNEKLFF. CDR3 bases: TGTGCCAGCAGCCGGGCCGGCGTATTCACTAATGAAAAACTGTTTTTT.

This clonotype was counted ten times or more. This CDR3 is CASRRPDRTDTQYF. DNA of the CDR3: TGTGCCAGCAGACGCCCGGACAGAACAGATACGCAGTATTTT. This rearrangement joins TRBV12-3 or TRBV12-4 to TRBJ2-3; D might be TRBD1 (6 bases). V was trimmed by 6 bases and J by 3 bases, leaving 13 bases between them. The CDR3 consists of 14 residues.

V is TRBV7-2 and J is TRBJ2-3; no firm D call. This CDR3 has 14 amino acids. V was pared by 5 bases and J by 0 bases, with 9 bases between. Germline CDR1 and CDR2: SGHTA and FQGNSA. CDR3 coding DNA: TGTGCCAGCAGCATTAGCACTAGCACAGATACGCAGTATTTT. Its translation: CASSISTSTDTQYF.

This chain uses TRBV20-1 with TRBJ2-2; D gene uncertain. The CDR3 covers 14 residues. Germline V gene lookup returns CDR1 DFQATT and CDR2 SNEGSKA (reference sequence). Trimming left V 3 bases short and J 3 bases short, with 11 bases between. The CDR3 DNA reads TGCAGTGCTAGGCCCGCGGCTTACACCGGGGAGCTGTTTTTT. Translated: CSARPAAYTGELFF.

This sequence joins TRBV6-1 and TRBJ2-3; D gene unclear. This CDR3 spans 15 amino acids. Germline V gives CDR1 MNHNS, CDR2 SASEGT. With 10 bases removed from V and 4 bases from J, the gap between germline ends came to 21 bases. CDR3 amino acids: CATSDAPPGADTQYF. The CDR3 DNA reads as TGTGCCACCTCGGACGCACCCCCCGGCGCAGATACGCAGTATTTT.

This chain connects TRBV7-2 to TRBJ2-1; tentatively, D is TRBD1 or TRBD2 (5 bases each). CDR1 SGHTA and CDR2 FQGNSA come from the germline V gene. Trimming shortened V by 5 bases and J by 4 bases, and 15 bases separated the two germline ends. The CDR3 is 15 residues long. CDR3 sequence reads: CASSLGPSTYNEQFF. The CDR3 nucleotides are TGTGCCAGCAGCCTGGGACCGTCTACGTACAATGAGCAGTTCTTC.

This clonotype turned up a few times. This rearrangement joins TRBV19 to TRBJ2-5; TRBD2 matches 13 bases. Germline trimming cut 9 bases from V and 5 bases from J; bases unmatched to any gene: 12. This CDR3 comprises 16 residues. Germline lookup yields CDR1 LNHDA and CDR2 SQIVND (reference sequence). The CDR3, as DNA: TGTGCCAGCGGTTCCCCACGGACTAGCGGGAGTGAGACCCAGTACTTC. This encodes CASGSPRTSGSETQYF.